The 9 T cell receptor beta chains below were found in one sample sequenced in a study of T cells in Graves' hyperthyroidism and ophthalmopathy. Amplified regions were TCR beta CDR3 sequences from RNA transcripts. TCR CDR3 regions were first amplified by RT-PCR with HTBI primers. A single record per CDR3 protein comes from TCRdb applying MiXCR to the multiplex PCR reads. This table holds about 640,000 distinct CDR3 sequences, roughly 45% found once. The sequenced material came from peripheral blood or thyroid tissue (not recorded which). Receptors were obtained from an adult man with Graves' disease, either hyperthyroidism or ophthalmopathy (not recorded which).

This clonotype was observed many times. This sequence joins TRBV7-2 and TRBJ2-5; D call uncertain. The length of the CDR3 is 14 residues. The germline gives CDR1 SGHTA, CDR2 FQGNSA. V lost 5 bases to trimming and J lost 2 bases, with 12 bases between them. The CDR3 loop reads CASSRNPRQETQYF. CDR3 sequence (DNA): TGTGCCAGCAGCCGAAACCCTCGGCAAGAGACCCAGTACTTC.

This chain joins TRBV7-2 and TRBJ2-2; D not certain. The CDR3 is 13 residues long. V shed 5 bases and J shed 6 bases, with 10 bases lying between them. Germline assignment: CDR1 SGHTA and CDR2 FQGNSA. CDR3: CASSLPGPGELFF. In nucleotides, the CDR3 is TGTGCCAGCAGCCTCCCGGGTCCCGGGGAGCTGTTTTTT.

This clonotype was seen once. The chain has TRBV29-1 and TRBJ1-2, with D uncertain. CDR1 SQVTM and CDR2 ANQGSEA come from the germline V gene. The V end was cut by 1 base, the J end by 6 bases, with 9 bases between. The CDR3 is 12 amino acids. The CDR3 DNA reads TGCAGCGTTGAAGTAAATGGGGATGGCTACACCTTC. Amino acid sequence: CSVEVNGDGYTF.

The V and J genes are TRBV29-1 and TRBJ2-7; D call uncertain. The CDR3 runs to 11 residues. Between the trimmed V and J ends, which lost 8 bases and 4 bases, there was a span of 12 bases. In germline, CDR1 is SQVTM, CDR2 ANQGSEA. The CDR3 bases are TGCAGCTCGGCAGGAGAGTACGAGCAGTACTTC. Its translation is CSSAGEYEQYF.

Turning to this clonotype: The junction differs from germline at one of its ends, possibly a read error. The rearrangement uses TRBV10-3 and TRBJ1-1; D possibly corresponds to TRBD1 (6 bases). Germline V CDR1 and CDR2: ENHRY, SYGVKD. The CDR3 has 11 amino acids. CDR3 in DNA: TGTGCCATCAGTTGGGACACGGAAGCTTTCTTT. Amino acids: CAISWDTEAFF.

This chain uses TRBV24-1 with TRBJ1-5, with D uncertain. The CDR3 totals 14 residues. Trimming cost V 4 bases and J 6 bases, with 12 bases left between them. Per germline, CDR1 KGHDR and CDR2 SFDVKD. CDR3 coding DNA: TGTGCCACCAGTGACGGAGGAGGGAGTCAGCCCCAGCATTTT. Translation: CATSDGGGSQPQHF.

This clonotype was counted between two and nine times. The chain couples TRBV2 to TRBJ1-1; 7 bases map to TRBD1. This CDR3 region has 14 residues. CDR1 is SNHLY and CDR2 is FYNNEI in the germline V gene. With V trimmed by 8 bases and J by 1 base, 7 bases remained unmatched. CDR3 sequence: CASVYRGKNTEAFF. The CDR3 bases are TGTGCCAGCGTCTACAGGGGCAAGAACACTGAAGCTTTCTTT.

This chain uses TRBV7-6 with TRBJ1-1; no clear D. CDR1 is SGHVS and CDR2 is FNYEAQ in the germline V gene. V lost 5 bases and J lost 7, with 11 bases in between. The CDR3 runs 12 residues. The CDR3 DNA reads TGTGCCAGCAGCCAATGGCCAGATGAAGCTTTCTTT. Its translation: CASSQWPDEAFF. Drawing the rest from reference TRBV7-6 and TRBJ1-1, the complete variable domain is GAGVSQSPRYKVTKRGQDVALRCDPISGHVSLYWYRQALGQGPEFLTYFNYEAQQDKSGLPNDRFSAERPEGSISTLTIQRTEQRDSAMYRCASSQWPDEAFFGQGTRLTVV.

In this sample, this clonotype turned up many times. This CDR3 reads CASRQGADYGYTF. CDR3 in DNA: TGTGCCAGCAGACAGGGGGCGGACTATGGCTACACCTTC. The chain combines TRBV2 with TRBJ1-2; 9 bases map to TRBD1. This CDR3 has 13 residues. Unmatched junction bases numbered 2, after V lost 6 bases and J lost 3 bases. CDR1 SNHLY and CDR2 FYNNEI come from the germline V gene.